The source of this T cell receptor beta chain is a study of metastatic and nonmetastatic thyroid tumors. Study conclusions and caveats: Benign nodules were reported to have significantly lower TCR beta diversity than malignant thyroid tumors, in blood and tumor.

Every patient was untreated before thyroid surgery. Comments on this clone: The antigen is unknown.

CDR1 is DFQATT, CDR2 SNEGSKA, per germline (reference sequence). The CDR3 loop spans 16 amino acids. The J segment lost 10 bases and the V segment lost 6 bases, leaving 23 bases of the junction unmatched. TCRdb re-called the PCR reads via MiXCR. Here the sample spans 65,000 to 70,000 clones, 13% to 15% being singletons. Input material: blood. The chain has TRBV20-1 and TRBJ2-5, with TRBD2 matching over 7 bases. The receptor was derived from a male donor with papillary thyroid cancer or a benign thyroid nodule (not recorded which). Some clones in this sample may be carry-over from other donors' samples. The CDR3, as DNA: TGCAGTGCCAACACCGCGACTAGCTGGACCCAAGATATCCAGTACTTC. It yields the protein CSANTATSWTQDIQYF.